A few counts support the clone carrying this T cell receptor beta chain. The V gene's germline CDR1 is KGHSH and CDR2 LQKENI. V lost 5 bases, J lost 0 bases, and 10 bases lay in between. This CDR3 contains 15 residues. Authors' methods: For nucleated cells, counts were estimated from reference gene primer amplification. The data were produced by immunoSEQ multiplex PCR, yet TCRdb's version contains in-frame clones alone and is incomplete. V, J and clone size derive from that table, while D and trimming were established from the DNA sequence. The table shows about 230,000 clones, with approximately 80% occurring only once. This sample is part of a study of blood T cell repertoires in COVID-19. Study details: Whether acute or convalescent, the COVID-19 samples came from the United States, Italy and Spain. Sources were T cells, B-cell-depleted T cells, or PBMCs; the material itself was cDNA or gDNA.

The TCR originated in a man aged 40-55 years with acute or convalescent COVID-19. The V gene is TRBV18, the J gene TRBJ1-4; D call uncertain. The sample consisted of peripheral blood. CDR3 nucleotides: TGTGCCAGCTCAGACACAGCTGCAACTAATGAAAAACTGTTTTTT. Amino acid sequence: CASSDTAATNEKLFF.